The 6 T cell receptor beta chains below were found in one sample sequenced in a study of T cells after yellow fever vaccination. Each CDR3 protein is one row after TCRdb ran MiXCR on the 5' RACE reads. The sample includes 250,000 to 400,000 distinct CDR3 sequences, 4% to 5.5% seen only once; the top ten take less than 20%. The sequenced sample was PBMCs, obtained 15 days after the yellow fever booster vaccination. The receptors originated from a man between 18 and 35 years old who received the YFV17D yellow fever vaccine.

A few counts support this clonotype. The gene calls are TRBV3-1 and TRBJ1-6, with 9 bases identical to TRBD1. This CDR3 is built from 18 residues. V lost 5 bases and J lost 7; bases outside the gene matches: 15. Germline CDR1 and CDR2: LGHDT and YNNKEL (reference sequence). CDR3: CASSTIRRDRDLNSPLHF. Written as DNA, the CDR3 is TGTGCCAGCAGCACGATCAGAAGGGACAGGGATCTCAATTCACCCCTCCACTTT.

This clonotype was counted many times. The chain employs TRBV7-2 and TRBJ1-4; D remains unclear. The V gene lost 4 bases and the J gene lost 5 bases, with 8 bases spanning the gap. CDR1 and CDR2 from the germline V gene are SGHTA and FQGNSA. The CDR3 contains 13 residues. CDR3 sequence reads: CASSYSRNEKLFF. In nucleotides, the CDR3 is TGTGCCAGCAGCTATTCCAGAAATGAAAAACTGTTTTTT.

The sample holds many counts of this clonotype. This rearrangement joins TRBV21-1 to TRBJ1-2; TRBD1, the table's D call, lacks a check against the DNA. TRBV21-1 represents a pseudogene. The CDR3 is made up of 10 amino acids. The CDR3 is CASSQGGPTF. The CDR3, as DNA: TGTGCCAGCAGTCAGGGGGGACCAACCTTC.

The rearrangement uses TRBV12-3 or TRBV12-4 and TRBJ2-7; D is ambiguous. The germline V and J ends were trimmed by 6 bases and 0 bases, with 9 bases remaining between them. The CDR3 is made up of 13 amino acids. The CDR3 nucleotides read TGTGCCAGCAGACCAGAAGACTCCTACGAGCAGTACTTC. This gives the protein CASRPEDSYEQYF.

A few counts support this clonotype. This chain links TRBV12-3 or TRBV12-4 with TRBJ1-2; D gene ambiguous. V dropped 3 bases and J dropped 1 base, with 15 bases sitting between them. CDR3 size: 16 residues. CDR3 nucleotides: TGTGCCAGCAGTTTGGGTGATGGTTCTTATAACTATGGCTACACCTTC. Translation: CASSLGDGSYNYGYTF.

This clonotype has at least ten counts. The chain combines TRBV6-2 or TRBV6-3 with TRBJ2-3, with 10 bases aligning to TRBD2. The CDR3 totals 16 residues. Trimming at V came to 2 bases and at J to 0 bases, leaving 2 bases not matched to a gene. Per the germline V gene, CDR1 is MNHEY and CDR2 is SVGEGT. CDR3 region: CASSYELAGSTDTQYF. The CDR3, as DNA: TGTGCCAGCAGTTACGAACTAGCGGGGAGCACAGATACGCAGTATTTT.